This T cell receptor (beta chain) was captured by sequencing in a study of blood T cells in healthy people across ages. Using a J-beta primer mix together with a sample-barcoded 5' primer, a second PCR was run for roughly 7 to 11 cycles. TCRdb reprocessed the 5' RACE reads with MiXCR, giving one entry per CDR3 protein. In the table there are approximately 800,000 distinct CDR3 sequences, roughly 60% of which are singletons. Germline-derived CDR1 and CDR2 are SGHVS and FNYEAQ. V was pared by 5 bases and J by 0 bases, with 12 bases between. The CDR3 has 15 residues. Sample: blood. The chain is built from TRBV7-6 and TRBJ2-3; the D is unclear. The TCR sequence derives from a man under 40 in good health. The CDR3 bases are TGTGCCAGCAGCCCCATCCTAGACAGCACAGATACGCAGTATTTT. Encoded protein: CASSPILDSTDTQYF.